This T cell receptor (beta chain) was identified during a study of PD-L1 blockade in urothelial cancer. Study-level background: In the patient group, about 85% of the roughly 30 were males with bladder-origin urothelial cancer. Analyzed time points were 3 weeks (second dose) and 6 weeks after therapy began. Counts from blood samples showed a median of 141,255 T cells.

Synthetic analogs of TCR templates were spiked into every PCR. Only in-frame clones appear in the TCRdb table, and some are missing; sequencing was by immunoSEQ multiplex PCR. This repertoire shows 70,000 or so clones, about 90% found once; its top ten account for approximately 4.5%. The time point denotes: pretreatment peripheral blood. Germline CDR1 is SGHVS and CDR2 is FNYEAQ. With 5 bases clipped from V and 5 bases from J, the junction kept 10 bases outside the gene matches. This CDR3 has 16 amino acids. This chain connects TRBV7-6 to TRBJ2-2; 8 nucleotides agree with TRBD2. The clonotype comes from a man aged 65 to 85 with urothelial cancer. The specimen was PBMCs, collected around atezolizumab (anti-PD-L1) treatment. The CDR3 spells CASSTLLRGRTGELFF. CDR3 nucleotides: TGTGCCAGCAGCACCCTATTGCGCGGGAGGACCGGGGAGCTGTTTTTT.